One T cell receptor (beta chain) is described in this entry. Its antigen has not been determined. Base-call qualities are not available, and no considerably larger clone is one nucleotide away. These data originate in a study of shared clonotypes between healthy human individuals (dated by TCRdb to 2020 to 2021). Context from the whole study: The cohort included a few men and two women between 18 and 49 years of age. Leukapheresis yielded between about 0.85 and 9.5 billion PBMCs per donor. For each donor, three plates each were used for CD4 naive and CD4 memory, two plates were used for CD8 naive, and one plate was used for CD8 memory. To estimate repertoire size and how much clonotypes are shared between individuals, the study performed deep sequencing of blood TCR repertoires from a handful of healthy adults. Libraries were prepared and TCR repertoires were sequenced by different laboratories using diverse techniques, in order to increase sequencing depth and limit assay-specific biases. Study-level results and caveats: Estimated clonotype richness was generally larger for naive than for memory subsets. Sampling was limited to blood, and TCR repertoires in tissue likely differ from TCR repertoires in blood. Because the study included a small number of donors, the genetic and exposure-history diversity represented was limited. Pairwise subsampling indicated that sequencing depth was expected to affect the degree of clonotype sharing among donors. When several donors were compared, the shared fraction of clonotypes was 5% to 6.5% for naive CD4, around 3.5% for naive CD8, 2.3% for memory CD4, and roughly 0.43% for memory CD8. Clonotypes shared by all four sorted-subset donors showed higher generation probabilities than non-shared clonotypes. Rarefaction of sorted-subset datasets indicated incomplete sequencing despite the large sequencing depth.

CDR1 SNHLY and CDR2 FYNNEI are derived from the germline V gene. The CDR3 numbers 11 residues from cysteine through phenylalanine. Solely the CDR3 DNA is kept, with 33 bases framed from the first base. V is pruned by 9 bases and J by 4 bases, leaving 1 base of the junction without a gene match. Using the deep immunoSEQ assay, TCR CDR3 regions were amplified from genomic DNA by multiplex PCR. Extracted genomic DNA from each cell subset was spread evenly across all wells of several immunoSEQ 96-well plates, with each plate serving as a replicate. For sorted subsets, about 200 ng genomic DNA, equal to some 28,000 T cell genomes, was loaded into each replicate PCR. Purified libraries were measured with a Qubit 3.0 fluorometer, size-checked on a Bioanalyzer 2100, and measured again with the KAPA Library Quantification kit. Each immunoSEQ 96-well plate was sequenced on its own single-read 150-cycle Illumina NextSeq 550 flow cell. Under the source paper's analysis protocol: Because the immunoSEQ output included only junctional sequences and no quality scores, the filtering could not be the same as the filtering used for full-length reads. Sequences were annotated with PyIR, a Python wrapper for IgBLAST v1.9, and V/J genes and CDR3 were assigned using IMGT germline references. Reads were removed for weak V/J assignments (E-value above 1e-6), missing CDR3, stop codons, out-of-frame junctions, or ambiguous translated residues. V3J clonotypes were defined as sequences sharing the same inferred V gene, J gene, and CDR3 amino acid sequence. Percentage overlap between repertoires was computed as shared unique clonotypes divided by the size of the smaller repertoire. Richness of each repertoire was evaluated using RTK rarefaction, the Chao1 estimator, and Recon v2.1 estimates of unobserved clonotypes. OLGA was used to compute generation probabilities for all TCRbeta clonotypes that the gDNA method yielded from four donors. Here the immuneACCESS table is served through TCRdb, limited to in-frame sequences with V and J called. Missing clones are a known gap in these copies; in checked studies unresolved V genes cover under half, and the rest lacks a known reason. V, J and clone size reflect that table, while D and trimming were determined from the DNA. The sample records 2 million to 2.5 million clones, 85% to 95% of which are singletons. The ten largest clonotypes hold around 0.35% of the sample.

The donors were healthy, HIV-negative adults who had no recently reported acute infections or vaccinations. All donors were Caucasian adults living in Nashville, Tennessee, USA. CD4+ T cells were enriched by magnetic negative selection; naive cells were then positively selected on CD45RA, and the negative fraction formed the memory subset. Blood was obtained by leukapheresis, after which PBMCs were separated by Ficoll-Histopaque density gradient centrifugation and cryopreserved in liquid nitrogen vapor phase. Analytical flow cytometry was used to check the purity and quantity of every magnetically sorted T cell population. Each sorted fraction had its genomic DNA isolated and then quantified by UV absorbance on a Nanodrop 2000c.

In this chain, TRBV2 is recombined with TRBJ2-5; 8 central nucleotides agree with TRBD1. The sample consisted of naive CD4+ T cells from PBMCs. The intended sense of this specimen's cell subset or site label: CD45RA+ positively selected. This sequence originates from a man between 18 and 29 years old in good health. Some clones in this sample may be carry-over from other donors' samples. The CDR3 loop reads CARDRGETQYF. The DNA sequence follows: TGTGCCAGAGACAGGGGAGAGACCCAGTACTTC.